Detailed here is one T cell receptor (beta chain). Its target is not known. The observed sequence ends 3 residues before the CDR3 terminus, with the missing tail filled in from the germline J gene. Produced via immunoSEQ multiplex PCR; TCRdb's table is partial and in-frame only. Its table records roughly 20,000 clones. This specimen belongs to a study of T cells in women clearing cervical HPV infection. On the study more broadly: Cases: HPV16-related CIN3 or worse on histology, a couple of invasive cancers. General study findings and limits: Timing of associations relative to infection is unclear; T-cell subsets were not isolated.

The V gene's germline CDR1 is SGDLS and CDR2 YYNGEE. Trimming took off 1 base at V and 2 bases at J, with 16 bases between the two ends. The CDR3 is 16 residues long. Prevalent HPV16 infections were excluded; only incident single HPV16 infections included. The V and J genes are TRBV9 and TRBJ2-7, with D hard to call. Specimen: blood buffy coat. This sequence originates from a woman between 18 and 69 years old with a cervical HPV16 infection that either progressed to CIN3+ or cleared (not recorded which). The part of the CDR3 DNA that was read is TGTGCCAGCAGCGTACTGTCAGCGACTTCCACCTACGAG. It encodes CASSVLSATSTYE. The entire CDR3 sequence reads CASSVLSATSTYEQYF. Supplemented by reference TRBV9 and TRBJ2-7, the full variable domain reads DSGVTQTPKHLITATGQRVTLRCSPRSGDLSVYWYQQSLDQGLQFLIQYYNGEERAKGNILERFSAQQFPDLHSELNLSSLELGDSALYFCASSVLSATSTYEQYFGPGTRLTVT.